This T cell receptor (beta chain) derives from a study of blood T cell repertoires in COVID-19. Profiling relied on immunoSEQ multiplex PCR, and the TCRdb table lists in-frame clones only, not all of them. This sample has about 100,000 clones, with roughly 89% found just once. Trimming removed 3 bases from V and 3 bases from J, with 18 bases in between. The germline gives CDR1 KGHSH, CDR2 LQKENI. There are 16 residues in the CDR3. The sequence was obtained from a man aged 65-85 years with active or convalescent COVID-19. The rearrangement uses TRBV18 and TRBJ2-7; the D gene is possibly TRBD2 (6 bases). Sample: peripheral blood. The CDR3 bases are TGTGCCAGCTCACCTCTTCTTTCCGGGGGAAACTACGAGCAGTACTTC. The encoded protein is CASSPLLSGGNYEQYF.